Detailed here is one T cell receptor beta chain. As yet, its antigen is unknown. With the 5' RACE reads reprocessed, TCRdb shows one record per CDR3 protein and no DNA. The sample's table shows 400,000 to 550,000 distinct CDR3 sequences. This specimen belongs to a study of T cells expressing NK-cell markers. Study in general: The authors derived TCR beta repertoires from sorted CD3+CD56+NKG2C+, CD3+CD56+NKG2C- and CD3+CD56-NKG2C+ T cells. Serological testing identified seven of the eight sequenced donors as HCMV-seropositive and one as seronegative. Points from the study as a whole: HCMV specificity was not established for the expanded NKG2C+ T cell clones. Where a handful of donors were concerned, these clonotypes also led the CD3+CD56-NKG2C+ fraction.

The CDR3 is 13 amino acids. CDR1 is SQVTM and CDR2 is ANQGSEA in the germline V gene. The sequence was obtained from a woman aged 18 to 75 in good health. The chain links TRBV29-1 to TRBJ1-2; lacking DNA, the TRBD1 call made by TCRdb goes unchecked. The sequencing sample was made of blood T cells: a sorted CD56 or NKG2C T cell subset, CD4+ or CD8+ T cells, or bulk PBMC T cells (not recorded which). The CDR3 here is CSVDGTENYGYTF.